The clone carrying this TCR beta chain has just a few counts. The antigen is not known. CD45RO/CCR7/CD25/CD127/CD95/CD27 separated CD4+ naive, central memory, regulatory and stem cell-like memory cells by sorting. Reverse transcribing all isolated RNA meant expressed TCRB transcripts were sequenced. Naive, central memory and regulatory T cell samples came to a mean of approximately 3.3 million reads. The table came from immunoSEQ multiplex PCR; TCRdb's copy has only in-frame clones and leaves some out. The sample yields 250,000 to 350,000 clones, roughly an eighth seen once. This record belongs to a study of beta chain features in type 1 diabetes. Study at large: Patient and healthy donor groups were alike in age, gender and cell yields. Overall study findings and caveats: The VDJ junctions of type 1 diabetes patients carried fewer insertions and more deletions. Shorter TCRB CDR3s, moderately but significantly so, marked every one of the four CD4+ subsets in Type 1 diabetes patients.

V was pared by 4 bases and J by 4 bases, with 16 bases between. The CDR3 spans 15 residues. Germline CDR1 and CDR2: SGDLS and YYNGEE. This clonotype was sampled from a man aged 25-45 years with type 1 diabetes. V is TRBV9 and J is TRBJ2-3, with TRBD1 as a possible D gene (5 bases). Sample: naive CD4+ T cells from blood. Here the CDR3 DNA reads TGTGCCAGCAGCCCCGGCGCAGACAGTGCAGATACGCAGTATTTT. Residues: CASSPGADSADTQYF. Together with reference TRBV9 and TRBJ2-3, the CDR3 gives the full variable domain: DSGVTQTPKHLITATGQRVTLRCSPRSGDLSVYWYQQSLDQGLQFLIQYYNGEERAKGNILERFSAQQFPDLHSELNLSSLELGDSALYFCASSPGADSADTQYFGPGTRLTVL.